These 14 T cell receptor beta chains came from one sample sequenced in a study of human T cells and chemical hapten exposure. Time point indicated: healthy volunteer bleed at 2 weeks. Blood, whole and unfractionated, served as the source for total RNA extraction. In TCRdb, the RACE reads were re-called with MiXCR into one record per CDR3 protein. The sample has over 85,000 distinct CDR3 sequences, over 8% seen once. Sequencing used whole blood. The receptors stem from a female donor in good health. Some clones in this sample may be carry-over from other donors' samples.

There are many counts of this clonotype. The CDR3 reads CSATQGAVNTEAFF. The CDR3 DNA reads TGCAGCGCTACACAGGGGGCCGTGAACACTGAAGCTTTCTTT. The chain carries TRBV29-1 and TRBJ1-1, with 9 positions matching TRBD1. Germline values: CDR1 SQVTM, CDR2 ANQGSEA. CDR3 size: 14 residues. V dropped 7 bases and J dropped 0; count of bases not matched to a gene: 6. The variable domain in full, completed from reference TRBV29-1 and TRBJ1-1, reads SAVISQKPSRDICQRGTSLTIQCQVDSQVTMMFWYRQQPGQSLTLIATANQGSEATYESGFVIDKFPISRPNLTFSTLTVSNMSPEDSSIYLCSATQGAVNTEAFFGQGTRLTVV.

This clonotype was detected ten times or more. The chain couples TRBV28 to TRBJ2-3, with D possibly matching TRBD1 (6 bases). The germline V gene has CDR1 MDHEN and CDR2 SYDVKM. V gave up 5 bases and J gave up 4 bases, with 16 bases separating them. The length of the CDR3 is 15 residues. In DNA, the CDR3 is TGTGCCAGCAGTGTTCCTCAGGGGACCGCAGATACGCAGTATTTT. Translating gives CASSVPQGTADTQYF.

The genes are TRBV3-1 and TRBJ2-5; TRBD2 matches 7 bases. This CDR3 contains 14 residues. V dropped 3 bases and J dropped 3; count of bases not matched to a gene: 4. CDR1 and CDR2 from the germline V gene are LGHDT and YNNKEL (reference sequence). The CDR3 reads CASSQDLAEETQYF. The CDR3 DNA follows: TGTGCCAGCAGCCAGGACCTAGCGGAAGAGACCCAGTACTTC.

This clonotype has only a few counts. The chain uses TRBV20-1 and TRBJ2-5; 10 positions match TRBD1. The V and J ends lost 6 bases and 1 base, in that order; junction bases with no gene match: 5. Germline loops: CDR1 DFQATT, CDR2 SNEGSKA (reference sequence). The CDR3 is made up of 14 amino acids. CDR3 coding DNA: TGCAGTGCCGTGACAGGGGGCTCCCAAGAGACCCAGTACTTC. It specifies CSAVTGGSQETQYF.

This clonotype showed up just a few times. The CDR3 loop is CSVPRETGGYEQYF. The CDR3 bases are TGCAGCGTTCCCCGAGAGACAGGGGGATACGAGCAGTACTTC. The V call is TRBV29-1, the J call TRBJ2-7; 9 positions agree with TRBD1. Germline V gene data show CDR1 as SQVTM and CDR2 as ANQGSEA. The CDR3 length is 14 residues. Trimming cost V 5 bases and J 4 bases; bases outside gene matches: 9.

On this clonotype itself: Compared with germline, one end of the junction differs, possibly owing to a read error. The V gene is TRBV7-7, the J gene TRBJ2-5, with a tentative D call TRBD1 (6 bases). Germline CDR1 is SSHAT and CDR2 is FNYEAQ (reference sequence). The CDR3 consists of 14 residues. CDR3 sequence reads: CASSKDRWTETQYF. For the CDR3, the DNA is TGTGCTAGCAGTAAAGACAGGTGGACGGAGACCCAGTACTTC.

This clonotype has a handful of counts. In DNA, the CDR3 is TGCGCCAGCAGCTTCGCCCTGAGGGGGGCGGACACTGAAGCTTTCTTT. Translating it yields CASSFALRGADTEAFF. V usage is TRBV5-1 and J usage is TRBJ1-1; D possibly corresponds to TRBD1 (6 bases). The CDR3 is 16 amino acids. Germline loops: CDR1 SGHRS, CDR2 YFSETQ. Trimming took off 2 bases at V and 3 bases at J, with 17 bases between the two ends.

This clonotype has a handful of counts. The rearrangement links TRBV15 to TRBJ2-3; 8 bases match TRBD1. J was trimmed by 3 bases and V by 1 base; bases with no gene match: 9. CDR3 length: 17 amino acids. The germline gives CDR1 LNHNV, CDR2 YYDKDF (reference sequence). DNA for the CDR3: TGTGCCACCAGCAGAGCGGGCAGGGGGCCGAGGACAGATACGCAGTATTTT. Protein product: CATSRAGRGPRTDTQYF.

This clonotype was observed a handful of times. The rearrangement links TRBV20-1 to TRBJ1-5; no definite D call. The CDR3 has 14 residues. V gave up 3 bases and J gave up 2 bases, with 11 bases separating them. Germline values: CDR1 DFQATT, CDR2 SNEGSKA (reference sequence). The CDR3 region has the DNA TGCAGTGCTAGGGAGGACGGGGGCAATCAGCCCCAGCATTTT. Translating gives CSAREDGGNQPQHF.

The chain employs TRBV7-9 and TRBJ1-3; D unclear. CDR3 length equals 13 residues. Germline lookup yields CDR1 SEHNR and CDR2 FQNEAQ (reference sequence). Trimming left V 5 bases short and J 9 bases short, with 14 bases between. CDR3 DNA: TGTGCCAGCAGCCCAGACGGGATTGTCACCATATATTTT. It yields the protein CASSPDGIVTIYF.

V gene TRBV27 combines with J gene TRBJ1-2; 7 bases align to TRBD1. CDR3 length: 16 residues. With 7 bases clipped from V and 6 bases from J, the junction kept 17 bases outside the gene matches. The germline CDR1 and CDR2 sequences are MNHEY and SMNVEV (reference sequence). CDR3 sequence: CASTSSNWGQRDGYTF. CDR3 coding DNA: TGTGCCAGCACTAGTTCCAATTGGGGACAGAGGGATGGCTACACCTTC.

The chain couples TRBV13 to TRBJ2-1; TRBD2 agrees at 8 bases. CDR1 and CDR2 from the germline V gene are PRHDT and FYEKMQ (reference sequence). This CDR3 is 15 amino acids long. The ends lost 5 bases at V and 9 bases at J; junction bases unmatched: 12. CDR3 sequence: CASSGSGGSWGEQFF. In DNA, the CDR3 is TGTGCCAGCAGCGGAAGCGGGGGCTCTTGGGGTGAGCAGTTCTTC. Full variable domain (remainder filled in from reference TRBV13 and TRBJ2-1): AAGVIQSPRHLIKEKRETATLKCYPIPRHDTVYWYQQGPGQDPQFLISFYEKMQSDKGSIPDRFSAQQFSDYHSELNMSSLELGDSALYFCASSGSGGSWGEQFFGPGTRLTVL.

In nucleotides, the CDR3 is TGCAGTGCTAGAGATTGGCGGGAGGCCCAAAACCCCACAGATACGCAGTATTTT. Translating gives CSARDWREAQNPTDTQYF. V gene TRBV20-1 combines with J gene TRBJ2-3; TRBD2 aligns across 8 bases. The CDR3 is 18 amino acids. The V gene end was trimmed by 0 bases and the J gene end by 2 bases; junction bases not matched to a gene: 13. From germline, CDR1 is DFQATT and CDR2 SNEGSKA (reference sequence).

This clonotype was counted many times. The rearrangement uses TRBV3-1 and TRBJ1-1; D is unresolved. The V end was cut by 1 base, the J end by 4 bases, with 10 bases between. Germline CDR1 reads LGHDT; CDR2 reads YNNKEL (reference sequence). The CDR3 spans 14 residues. CDR3 in DNA: TGTGCCAGCAGCCAAGGGACGGGAGGCACTGAAGCTTTCTTT. Its protein is CASSQGTGGTEAFF.